Listed below are T cell receptor beta chains from one sample, sequenced in a study of T cell changes during pregnancy in multiple sclerosis. The data were produced by immunoSEQ multiplex PCR, yet TCRdb's version contains in-frame clones alone and is incomplete. The table includes tens of thousands of clones, roughly 95% detected once. The material was peripheral blood, obtained in the second trimester of pregnancy. The receptors stem from a female donor with multiple sclerosis, enrolled in a pregnancy study. The CDR3 runs from the conserved cysteine through the conserved F or W.

>TRBV19|TRBJ1-5
CASIPRSGYIQPQHF
>TRBV21-1|TRBJ2-1
CASSKQGWGVFEQFF
>TRBV11-2|TRBJ1-1
CASSLTGAGNTEAFF
>TRBV30|TRBJ2-7
CAWSGTGGTSRSYEQYF
>TRBV7-2|TRBJ2-3
CASGRVTDTQYF
>TRBV5-1|TRBJ2-1
CASSFGTPYNEQFF
>TRBV25-1|TRBJ1-2
CASSDYRKPCGYTF
>TRBV5-1|TRBJ2-3
CASSLISSTDTQYF
>TRBV7-9|TRBJ1-2
CASSADRGLGGYTF
>TRBV5-1|TRBJ1-2
CASQAGTGEYYYGYTF
>TRBV5-6|TRBJ1-2
CASSSAGMYYGYTF
>TRBV4-1|TRBJ2-7
CASSQDLQFYEQYF
>TRBV28|TRBJ2-7
CASSFPGTVEQYF
>TRBV6-1|TRBJ2-5
CASRVLSGQETQYF
>TRBV18|TRBJ1-1
CASSPGTGYYTEAFF
>TRBV6-1|TRBJ2-1
CASSEQALSSYNEQFF
>TRBV5-1|TRBJ2-2
CASSLARGHTGELFF
>TRBV27|TRBJ2-1
CASKKPSRGSAIYNEQFF
>TRBV19|TRBJ2-7
CASSIVDSSFYEQYF
>TRBV5-4|TRBJ2-2
CASSLASGSSHTGELFF
>TRBV4-1|TRBJ2-3
CASSQDRGLGPDTQYF
>TRBV12-5|TRBJ2-1
CASGLSATGNEQFF
>TRBV29-1|TRBJ2-5
CSVGGSYGAETQYF
>TRBV29-1|TRBJ2-5
CSVAGGLETQYF
>TRBV15|TRBJ2-3
CATNDGLAGGPEYF
>TRBV28|TRBJ2-1
CASRESGVPYNEQFF
>TRBV7-8|TRBJ1-5
CASSLNSGGSNQPQHF
>TRBV10-2|TRBJ2-5
CASNREREREETQYF
>TRBV13|TRBJ1-2
CASSFKGANYGYTF
>TRBV5-4|TRBJ1-2
CASSVGLSSGYGYTF
>TRBV4-2|TRBJ1-3
CASSQDTRGTGNTIYF
>TRBV6-1|TRBJ1-3
CASLQGTSGNTIYF
>TRBV2|TRBJ1-2
CASSGGVVYTF
>TRBV15|TRBJ1-1
CATSREQGNTEAFF
>TRBV5-1|TRBJ2-1
CASSLVWDRVVENEQFF
>TRBV10-3|TRBJ1-1
CAIRGTVNTEAFF
>TRBV11-2|TRBJ2-1
CASSLDLMSGSGRRQFF
>TRBV5-1|TRBJ2-1
CASKGQSSYNEQFF
>TRBV7-8|TRBJ2-2
CANSPGLADTGELFF
>TRBV27|TRBJ2-3
CASSLLRGTSTDTQYF
>TRBV15|TRBJ1-1
CATGEADTEAFF
>TRBV10-2|TRBJ2-7
CASSDDRLAGGTSSYEQYF
>TRBV19|TRBJ2-1
CASSETSGRAMYNEQFF
>TRBV4-1|TRBJ2-7
CAAGGESSYEQYF
>TRBV28|TRBJ2-7
CASSPRGGASYEQYF
>TRBV7-9|TRBJ1-3
CASIDRVNGNTIYF
>TRBV7-2|TRBJ2-7
CASSPVLQVNEQYF
>TRBV28|TRBJ1-5
CASSFSGAFNQPQHF
>TRBV18|TRBJ2-7
CASSRVGDEQYF